This T cell receptor (beta chain) comes out of a study of CD8+ T cells in alopecia areata. In its sample, this clone was seen a few times. The CDR3 covers 18 residues. Losses at the gene ends were 2 bases for V and 0 bases for J; bases not matched to a gene: 11. Germline V gives CDR1 LGHNT, CDR2 FRNRAP. cDNA reverse transcribed from extracted RNA served as the sequencing template. Data came from immunoSEQ multiplex PCR; TCRdb stores just in-frame clones and leaves some out. The sample holds roughly 180,000 clones, approximately 60% seen once. Noted treatment: oral pan-JAK inhibitor, 5-10 mg twice daily.

The chain is built from TRBV12-5 and TRBJ2-5; 8 bases are a match to TRBD1. The sequencing used CD4+ T cells sorted from blood, collected at week 4, from a patient treated with tofacitinib. The sequence derives from a human donor with alopecia areata. The CDR3 sequence: CASGLTTPGQAYQETQYF. The CDR3 nucleotides read TGTGCTAGTGGTTTGACCACTCCGGGACAGGCTTACCAAGAGACCCAGTACTTC.